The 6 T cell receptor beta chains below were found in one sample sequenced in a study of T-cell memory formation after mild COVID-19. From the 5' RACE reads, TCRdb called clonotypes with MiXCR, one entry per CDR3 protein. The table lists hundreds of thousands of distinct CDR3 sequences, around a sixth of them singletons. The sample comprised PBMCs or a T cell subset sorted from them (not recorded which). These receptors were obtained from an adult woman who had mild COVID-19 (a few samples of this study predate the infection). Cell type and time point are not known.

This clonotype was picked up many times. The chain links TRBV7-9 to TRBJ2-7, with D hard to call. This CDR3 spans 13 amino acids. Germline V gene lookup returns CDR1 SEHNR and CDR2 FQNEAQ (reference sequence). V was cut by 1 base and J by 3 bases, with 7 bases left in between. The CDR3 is CASSLESYYEQYF. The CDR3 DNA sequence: TGTGCCAGCAGCTTAGAATCCTACTACGAGCAGTACTTC.

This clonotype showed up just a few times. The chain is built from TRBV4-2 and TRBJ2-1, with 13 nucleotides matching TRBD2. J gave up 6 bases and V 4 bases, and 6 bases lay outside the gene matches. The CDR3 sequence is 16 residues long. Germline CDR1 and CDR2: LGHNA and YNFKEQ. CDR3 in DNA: TGTGCCAGCAGCCCAACTAGCGGGGGGGCCTCCAATGAGCAGTTCTTC. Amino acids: CASSPTSGGASNEQFF.

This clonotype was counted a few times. CDR3 protein: CASSVGVSDTQYF. The CDR3 DNA reads TGTGCCAGCAGCGTAGGAGTTTCGGATACGCAGTATTTT. J is TRBJ2-3 and V is TRBV9, with D uncertain. CDR3 length: 13 amino acids. The germline gives CDR1 SGDLS, CDR2 YYNGEE. Trimming left V 0 bases short and J 6 bases short, with 8 bases between.

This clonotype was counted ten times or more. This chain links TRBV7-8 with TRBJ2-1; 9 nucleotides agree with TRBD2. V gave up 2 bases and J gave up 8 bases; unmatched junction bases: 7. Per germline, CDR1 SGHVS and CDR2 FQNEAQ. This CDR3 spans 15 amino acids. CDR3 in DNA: TGTGCCAGCAGCTTAAGTCTAGCGGGAACCCATGAGCAGTTCTTC. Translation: CASSLSLAGTHEQFF. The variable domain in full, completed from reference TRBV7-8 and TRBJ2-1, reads GAGVSQSPRYKVAKRGQDVALRCDPISGHVSLFWYQQALGQGPEFLTYFQNEAQLDKSGLPSDRFFAERPEGSVSTLKIQRTQQEDSAVYLCASSLSLAGTHEQFFGPGTRLTVL.

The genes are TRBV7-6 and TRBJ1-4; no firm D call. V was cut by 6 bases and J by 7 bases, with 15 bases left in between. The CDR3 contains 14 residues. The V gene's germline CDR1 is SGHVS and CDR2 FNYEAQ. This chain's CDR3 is CASSSTSGSEKLFF. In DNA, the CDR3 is TGTGCCAGCAGTTCGACATCGGGGAGTGAAAAACTGTTTTTT. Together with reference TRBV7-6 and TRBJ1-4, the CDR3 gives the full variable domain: GAGVSQSPRYKVTKRGQDVALRCDPISGHVSLYWYRQALGQGPEFLTYFNYEAQQDKSGLPNDRFSAERPEGSISTLTIQRTEQRDSAMYRCASSSTSGSEKLFFGSGTQLSVL.

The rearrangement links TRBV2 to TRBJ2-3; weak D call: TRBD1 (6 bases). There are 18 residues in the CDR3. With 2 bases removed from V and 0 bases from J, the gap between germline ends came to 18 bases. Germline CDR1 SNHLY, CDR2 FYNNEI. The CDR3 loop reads CASSESTPGHPSTDTQYF. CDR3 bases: TGTGCCAGCAGTGAATCCACTCCGGGACACCCTAGCACAGATACGCAGTATTTT.